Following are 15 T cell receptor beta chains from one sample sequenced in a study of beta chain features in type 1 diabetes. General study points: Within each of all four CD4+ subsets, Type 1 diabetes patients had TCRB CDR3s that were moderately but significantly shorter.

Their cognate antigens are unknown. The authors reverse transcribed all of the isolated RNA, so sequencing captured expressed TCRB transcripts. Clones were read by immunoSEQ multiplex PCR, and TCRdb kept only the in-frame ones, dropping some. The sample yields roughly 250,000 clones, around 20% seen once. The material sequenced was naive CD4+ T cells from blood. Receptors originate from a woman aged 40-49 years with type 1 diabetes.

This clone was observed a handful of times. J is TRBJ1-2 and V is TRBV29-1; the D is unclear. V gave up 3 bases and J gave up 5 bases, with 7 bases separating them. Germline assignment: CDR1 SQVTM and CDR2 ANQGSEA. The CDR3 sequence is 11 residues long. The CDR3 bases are TGCAGCGTTGACGAGGAGTATGGCTACACCTTC. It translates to CSVDEEYGYTF.

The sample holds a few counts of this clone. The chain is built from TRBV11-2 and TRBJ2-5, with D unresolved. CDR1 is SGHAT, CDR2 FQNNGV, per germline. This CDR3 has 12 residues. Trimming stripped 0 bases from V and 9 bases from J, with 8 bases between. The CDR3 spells CASSLEVESQYF. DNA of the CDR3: TGTGCCAGCAGCTTAGAGGTGGAGTCCCAGTACTTC. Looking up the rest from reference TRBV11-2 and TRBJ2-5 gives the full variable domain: EAGVAQSPRYKIIEKRQSVAFWCNPISGHATLYWYQQILGQGPKLLIQFQNNGVVDDSQLPKDRFSAERLKGVDSTLKIQPAKLEDSAVYLCASSLEVESQYFGPGTRLLVL.

The CDR3 sequence: CASSQDPRDSYGYTF. CDR3 nucleotides: TGTGCCAGCAGCCAAGATCCTCGGGACAGCTATGGCTACACCTTC. The chain employs TRBV4-2 and TRBJ1-2, with TRBD1 identical over 7 bases. CDR1 is LGHNA, CDR2 YNFKEQ, per germline. The trim removed 0 bases at V and 4 bases at J, leaving 5 bases unmatched. This CDR3 comprises 15 residues.

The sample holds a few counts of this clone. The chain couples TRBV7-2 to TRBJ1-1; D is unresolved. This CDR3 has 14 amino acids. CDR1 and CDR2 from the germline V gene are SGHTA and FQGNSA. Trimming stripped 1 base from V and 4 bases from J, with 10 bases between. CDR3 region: CASSLGRGFTEAFF. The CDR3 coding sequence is TGTGCCAGCAGCTTAGGTCGAGGCTTCACTGAAGCTTTCTTT.

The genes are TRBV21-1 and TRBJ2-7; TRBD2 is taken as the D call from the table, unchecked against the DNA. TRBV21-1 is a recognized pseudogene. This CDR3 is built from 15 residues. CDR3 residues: CASSKVGGKPYEQYF. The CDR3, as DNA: TGTGCCAGCAGCAAAGTAGGAGGGAAACCCTACGAGCAGTACTTC.

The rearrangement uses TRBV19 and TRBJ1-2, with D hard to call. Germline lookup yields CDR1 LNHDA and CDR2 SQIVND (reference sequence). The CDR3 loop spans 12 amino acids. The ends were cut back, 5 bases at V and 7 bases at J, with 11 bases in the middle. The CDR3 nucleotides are TGTGCCAGTAGTCCGCGGGGTTTTGGCTACACCTTC. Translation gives CASSPRGFGYTF.

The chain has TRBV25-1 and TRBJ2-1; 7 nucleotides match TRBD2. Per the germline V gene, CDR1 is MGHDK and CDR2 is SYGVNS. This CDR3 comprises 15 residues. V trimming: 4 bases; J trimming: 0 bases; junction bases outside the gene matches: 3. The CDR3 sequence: CASSVAGSSYNEQFF. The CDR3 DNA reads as TGTGCCAGCAGTGTAGCGGGCAGCTCCTACAATGAGCAGTTCTTC.

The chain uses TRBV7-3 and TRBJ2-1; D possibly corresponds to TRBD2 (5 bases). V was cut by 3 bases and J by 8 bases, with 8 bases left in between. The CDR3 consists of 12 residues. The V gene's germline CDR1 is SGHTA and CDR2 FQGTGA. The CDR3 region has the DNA TGTGCCAGCAGCTTGTGGGGAGATGAGCAGTTCTTC. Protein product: CASSLWGDEQFF.

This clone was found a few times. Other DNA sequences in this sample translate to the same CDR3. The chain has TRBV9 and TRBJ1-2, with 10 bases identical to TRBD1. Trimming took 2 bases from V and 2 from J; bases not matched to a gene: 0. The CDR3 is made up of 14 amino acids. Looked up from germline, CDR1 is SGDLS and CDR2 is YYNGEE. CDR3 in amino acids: CASSVGQGNYGYTF. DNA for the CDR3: TGTGCCAGCAGCGTGGGACAGGGGAACTATGGCTACACCTTC.

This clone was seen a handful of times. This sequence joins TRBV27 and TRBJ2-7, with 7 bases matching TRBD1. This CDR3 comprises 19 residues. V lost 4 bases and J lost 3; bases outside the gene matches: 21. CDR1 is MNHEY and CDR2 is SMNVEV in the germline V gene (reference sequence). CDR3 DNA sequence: TGTGCCAGCAGTTGGGGCACAGGGGACCGGATTTGGAATTACTACGAGCAGTACTTC. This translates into CASSWGTGDRIWNYYEQYF.

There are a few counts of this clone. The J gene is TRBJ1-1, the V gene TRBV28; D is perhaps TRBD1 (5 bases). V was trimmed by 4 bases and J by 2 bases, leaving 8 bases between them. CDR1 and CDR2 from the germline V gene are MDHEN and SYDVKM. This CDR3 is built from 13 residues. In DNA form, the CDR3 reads TGTGCCAGCAGTTACGGACATAACACTGAAGCTTTCTTT. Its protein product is CASSYGHNTEAFF.

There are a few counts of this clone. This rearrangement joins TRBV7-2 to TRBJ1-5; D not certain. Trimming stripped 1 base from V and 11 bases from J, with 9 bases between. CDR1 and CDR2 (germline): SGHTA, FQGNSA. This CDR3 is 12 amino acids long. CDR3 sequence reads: CASSLEAGAQHF. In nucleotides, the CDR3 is TGTGCCAGCAGCTTAGAAGCCGGGGCCCAGCATTTT. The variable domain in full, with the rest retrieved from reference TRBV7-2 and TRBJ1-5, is GAGVSQSPSNKVTEKGKDVELRCDPISGHTALYWYRQSLGQGLEFLIYFQGNSAPDKSGLPSDRFSAERTGGSVSTLTIQRTQQEDSAVYLCASSLEAGAQHFGDGTRLSIL.

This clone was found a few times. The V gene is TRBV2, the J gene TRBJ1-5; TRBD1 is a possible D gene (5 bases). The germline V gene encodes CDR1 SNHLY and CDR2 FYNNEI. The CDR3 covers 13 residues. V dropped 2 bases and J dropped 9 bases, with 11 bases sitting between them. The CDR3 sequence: CASSETREGPQHF. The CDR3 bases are TGTGCCAGCAGTGAAACCAGGGAGGGGCCCCAGCATTTT.

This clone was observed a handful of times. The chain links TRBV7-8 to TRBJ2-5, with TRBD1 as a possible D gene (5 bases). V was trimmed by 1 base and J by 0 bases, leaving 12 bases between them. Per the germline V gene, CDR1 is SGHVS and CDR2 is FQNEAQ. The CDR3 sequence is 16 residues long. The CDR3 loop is CASSLERAGYQETQYF. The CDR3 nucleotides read TGTGCCAGCAGCTTAGAAAGGGCAGGGTACCAAGAGACCCAGTACTTC.

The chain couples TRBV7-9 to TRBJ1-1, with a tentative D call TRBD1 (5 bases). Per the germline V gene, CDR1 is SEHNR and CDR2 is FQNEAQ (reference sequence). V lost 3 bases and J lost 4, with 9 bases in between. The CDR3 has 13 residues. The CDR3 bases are TGTGCCAGCAGCTTGGGGGGAAGCACTGAAGCTTTCTTT. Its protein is CASSLGGSTEAFF.